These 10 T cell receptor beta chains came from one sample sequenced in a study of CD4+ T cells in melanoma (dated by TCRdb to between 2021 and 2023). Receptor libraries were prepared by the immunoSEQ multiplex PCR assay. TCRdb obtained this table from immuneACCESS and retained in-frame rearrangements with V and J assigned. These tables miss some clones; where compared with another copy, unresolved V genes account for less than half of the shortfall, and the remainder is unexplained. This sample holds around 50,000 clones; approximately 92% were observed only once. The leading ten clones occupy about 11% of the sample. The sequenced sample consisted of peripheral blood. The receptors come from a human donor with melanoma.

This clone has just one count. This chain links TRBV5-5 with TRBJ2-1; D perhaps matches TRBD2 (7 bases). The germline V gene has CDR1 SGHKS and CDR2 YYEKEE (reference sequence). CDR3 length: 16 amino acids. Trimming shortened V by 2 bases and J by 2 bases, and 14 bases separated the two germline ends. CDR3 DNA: TGTGCCAGCAGCTTCTCCAGGGGAGGGCCCTACAATGAGCAGTTCTTC. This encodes CASSFSRGGPYNEQFF.

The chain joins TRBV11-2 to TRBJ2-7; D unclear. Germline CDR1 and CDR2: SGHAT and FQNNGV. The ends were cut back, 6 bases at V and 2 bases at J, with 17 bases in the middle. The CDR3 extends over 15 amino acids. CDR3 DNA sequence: TGTGCCAGCAGTTCTAGTCTCCACGCTACCTACGAGCAGTACTTC. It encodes CASSSSLHATYEQYF.

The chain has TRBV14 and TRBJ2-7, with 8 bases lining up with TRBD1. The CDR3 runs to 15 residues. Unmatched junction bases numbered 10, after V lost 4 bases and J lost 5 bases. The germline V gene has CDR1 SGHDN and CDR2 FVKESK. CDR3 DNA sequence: TGTGCCAGCAGCCCCCGAGGACAGGGAGGCAACGAGCAGTACTTC. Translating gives CASSPRGQGGNEQYF.

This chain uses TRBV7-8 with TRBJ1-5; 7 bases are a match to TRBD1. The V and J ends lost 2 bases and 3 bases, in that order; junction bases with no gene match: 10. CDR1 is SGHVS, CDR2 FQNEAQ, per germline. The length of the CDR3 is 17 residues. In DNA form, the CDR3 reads TGTGCCAGCAGCTTACCCGTCCGGGACAGATTCAATCAGCCCCAGCATTTT. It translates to CASSLPVRDRFNQPQHF.

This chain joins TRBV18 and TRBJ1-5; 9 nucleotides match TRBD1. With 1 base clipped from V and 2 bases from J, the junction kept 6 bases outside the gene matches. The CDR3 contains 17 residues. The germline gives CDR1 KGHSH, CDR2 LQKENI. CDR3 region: CASSPRGQGDGNQPQHF. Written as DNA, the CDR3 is TGTGCCAGCTCACCACGGGGACAGGGAGATGGCAATCAGCCCCAGCATTTT.

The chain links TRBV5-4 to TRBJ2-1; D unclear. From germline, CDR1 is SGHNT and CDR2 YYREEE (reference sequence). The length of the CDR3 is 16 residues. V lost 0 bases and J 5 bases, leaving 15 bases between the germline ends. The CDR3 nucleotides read TGTGCCAGCAGCTTGGGACCGCTCACTGCAAACAATGAGCAGTTCTTC. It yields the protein CASSLGPLTANNEQFF.

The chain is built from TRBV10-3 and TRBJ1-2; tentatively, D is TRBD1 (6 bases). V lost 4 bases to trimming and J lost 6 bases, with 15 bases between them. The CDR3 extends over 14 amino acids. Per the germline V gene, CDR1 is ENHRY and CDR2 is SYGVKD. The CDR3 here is CAISAGDRNHGYTF. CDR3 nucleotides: TGTGCCATCAGTGCGGGCGACAGGAATCATGGCTACACCTTC.

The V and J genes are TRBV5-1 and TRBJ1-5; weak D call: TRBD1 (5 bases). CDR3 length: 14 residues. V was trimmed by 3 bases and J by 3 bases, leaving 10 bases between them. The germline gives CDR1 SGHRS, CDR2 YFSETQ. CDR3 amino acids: CASSSQEFNQPQHF. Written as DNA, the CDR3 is TGCGCCAGCAGCTCACAGGAATTCAATCAGCCCCAGCATTTT. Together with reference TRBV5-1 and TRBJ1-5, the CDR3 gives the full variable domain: KAGVTQTPRYLIKTRGQQVTLSCSPISGHRSVSWYQQTPGQGLQFLFEYFSETQRNKGNFPGRFSGRQFSNSRSEMNVSTLELGDSALYLCASSSQEFNQPQHFGDGTRLSIL.

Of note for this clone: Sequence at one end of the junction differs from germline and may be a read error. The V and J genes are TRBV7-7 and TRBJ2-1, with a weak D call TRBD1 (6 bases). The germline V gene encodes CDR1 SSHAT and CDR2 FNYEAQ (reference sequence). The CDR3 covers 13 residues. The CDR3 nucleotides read TGTGCTAGCAGCAGGGGCTCCTACAATGAGCAGTTCTTC. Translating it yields CASSRGSYNEQFF.

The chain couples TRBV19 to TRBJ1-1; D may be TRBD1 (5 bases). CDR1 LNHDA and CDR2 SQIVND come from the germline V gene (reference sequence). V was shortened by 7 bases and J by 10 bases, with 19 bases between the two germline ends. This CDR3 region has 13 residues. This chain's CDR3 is CASTQGPTGPAFF. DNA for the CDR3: TGTGCCAGTACCCAAGGGCCCACGGGGCCAGCTTTCTTT.